One T cell receptor beta chain is described in this entry. This specimen comes from a study of cytomegalovirus exposure and HLA in healthy donors. PCR was performed using 60 Vbeta and 13 Jbeta primers. TCRdb keeps only in-frame clones here, not all; method: immunoSEQ multiplex PCR. The sample has some 160,000 clones; 80% to 85% are singletons. Germline lookup yields CDR1 SGHNT and CDR2 YENEEA. The ends were cut back, 4 bases at V and 5 bases at J, with 14 bases in the middle. The length of the CDR3 is 14 residues. This clonotype was obtained from a woman between 18 and 29 years old in good health and CMV-seronegative. The chain carries TRBV11-3 and TRBJ1-1; TRBD1 is a possible D gene (5 bases). Sequencing input: PBMCs. Here the CDR3 DNA reads TGTGCCAGCAGCTCCTCGTCAGGGTTGACTGAAGCTTTCTTT. This sequence encodes CASSSSSGLTEAFF.